The 23 T cell receptor beta chains reported below all come from one sample, sequenced in a study of siplizumab effects on memory and regulatory T cells. The protocol was immunoSEQ multiplex PCR, while the TCRdb copy is restricted to in-frame clones and leaves out a portion. The sample lists tens of thousands of clones; approximately 88% were seen once. The specimen was Tregs sorted from blood. The source of these receptors is a human donor in good health.

The chain links TRBV2 to TRBJ2-7; a weak D match, TRBD1 (5 bases). The CDR3 is made up of 14 amino acids. The germline CDR1 and CDR2 sequences are SNHLY and FYNNEI. Between the trimmed V and J ends, which lost 4 bases and 3 bases, there was a span of 13 bases. CDR3 coding DNA: TGTGCCAGCAGTGGAATCAGGGTTATCTACGAGCAGTACTTC. As protein: CASSGIRVIYEQYF.

V gene TRBV29-1 combines with J gene TRBJ2-3; TRBD2 matches at 7 bases. This CDR3 is 15 amino acids long. Per the germline V gene, CDR1 is SQVTM and CDR2 is ANQGSEA. V shed 6 bases and J 7 bases; nucleotides not matched to a gene: 16. CDR3 bases: TGCAGCGTCCCACCTGGGGGAGGGTCAGGATATACGCAGTATTTT. Encoded protein: CSVPPGGGSGYTQYF.

The chain couples TRBV5-4 to TRBJ2-3, with D tentatively TRBD1 (6 bases). This CDR3 spans 15 amino acids. In germline, CDR1 is SGHNT, CDR2 YYREEE (reference sequence). Trimming removed 4 bases from V and 6 bases from J, with 18 bases in between. CDR3 DNA sequence: TGTGCCAGCAGCCCCCGCGTGACAGGATGGGATACGCAGTATTTT. Translated: CASSPRVTGWDTQYF.

This clone has a single count. The chain joins TRBV7-8 to TRBJ2-1, with 8 bases that match TRBD2. With V trimmed by 2 bases and J by 4 bases, 4 bases remained unmatched. Looked up from germline, CDR1 is SGHVS and CDR2 is FQNEAQ. There are 15 residues in the CDR3. The CDR3 DNA sequence: TGTGCCAGCAGCTTACCCGGGAGGGGTTACAATGAGCAGTTCTTC. Translating gives CASSLPGRGYNEQFF. The variable domain in full, with the rest retrieved from reference TRBV7-8 and TRBJ2-1, is GAGVSQSPRYKVAKRGQDVALRCDPISGHVSLFWYQQALGQGPEFLTYFQNEAQLDKSGLPSDRFFAERPEGSVSTLKIQRTQQEDSAVYLCASSLPGRGYNEQFFGPGTRLTVL.

As concerns this clone: The same CDR3 also results from other DNA sequences found in this sample. J is TRBJ2-2 and V is TRBV30; D call uncertain. V was pared by 0 bases and J by 5 bases, with 7 bases between. The germline CDR1 and CDR2 sequences are GTSNPN and SVGIG (reference sequence). This CDR3 is built from 13 residues. CDR3 DNA: TGTGCCTGGAGTGTACTAAGGACCGGGGAGCTGTTTTTT. It encodes CAWSVLRTGELFF. The complete variable domain, with remaining parts taken from reference TRBV30 and TRBJ2-2, reads SQTIHQWPATLVQPVGSPLSLECTVEGTSNPNLYWYRQAAGRGLQLLFYSVGIGQISSEVPQNLSASRPQDRQFILSSKKLLLSDSGFYLCAWSVLRTGELFFGEGSRLTVL.

The V call is TRBV5-6, the J call TRBJ1-3, with a tentative D call TRBD1 (6 bases). Germline CDR1 reads SGHDT; CDR2 reads YYEEEE. This CDR3 comprises 14 residues. Deletions cut 6 bases from V and 3 bases from J, with 13 bases between. The CDR3 is CASTGGLIGNTIYF. CDR3 bases: TGTGCCAGCACCGGGGGGCTTATTGGAAACACCATATATTTT.

The CDR3 here is CASRGLDTEAFF. The DNA for the CDR3 is TGCGCCAGCAGGGGGCTGGACACTGAAGCTTTCTTT. The chain couples TRBV10-1 to TRBJ1-1; maybe TRBD1 (5 bases). The CDR3 sequence is 12 residues long. V was trimmed by 6 bases and J by 3 bases, leaving 8 bases between them. Germline CDR1 and CDR2: WNHNN and SYGVQD (reference sequence).

The rearrangement uses TRBV19 and TRBJ1-5, with D perhaps TRBD1 (6 bases). The ends were cut back, 3 bases at V and 6 bases at J, with 15 bases in the middle. The CDR3 covers 15 residues. Per the germline V gene, CDR1 is LNHDA and CDR2 is SQIVND (reference sequence). CDR3 nucleotides: TGTGCCAGTAGTATGTGGGGGCAATCGGGTCAGCCCCAGCATTTT. It is translated as CASSMWGQSGQPQHF.

This clone was seen a handful of times. The gene calls are TRBV5-1 and TRBJ2-7, with TRBD2 matching over 10 bases. Germline V gives CDR1 SGHRS, CDR2 YFSETQ. The CDR3 runs to 16 residues. The ends lost 0 bases at V and 1 base at J; junction bases unmatched: 4. The CDR3 region is CASSLVGLADSYEQYF. Here the CDR3 DNA reads TGCGCCAGCAGCTTGGTCGGACTAGCGGATTCCTACGAGCAGTACTTC. Combining the CDR3 with reference TRBV5-1 and TRBJ2-7 gives the whole variable domain KAGVTQTPRYLIKTRGQQVTLSCSPISGHRSVSWYQQTPGQGLQFLFEYFSETQRNKGNFPGRFSGRQFSNSRSEMNVSTLELGDSALYLCASSLVGLADSYEQYFGPGTRLTVT.

The chain has TRBV4-2 and TRBJ1-2, with 7 positions matching TRBD1. After removal of 4 bases from V and 6 bases from J, the junction contained 14 bases not matched to a gene. This CDR3 comprises 16 residues. From germline, CDR1 is LGHNA and CDR2 YNFKEQ. The CDR3 nucleotides read TGTGCCAGCAGCCTCCCGGGAGGGGGCGTCCTTCATGGCTACACCTTC. Its protein product is CASSLPGGGVLHGYTF.

This chain joins TRBV28 and TRBJ1-2, with TRBD1 matching over 10 bases. CDR3 length equals 13 residues. The ends lost 6 bases at V and 8 bases at J; junction bases unmatched: 6. Germline CDR1 reads MDHEN; CDR2 reads SYDVKM. In DNA, the CDR3 is TGTGCCAGCAGGCGGACAGGGGGTGAGGGCTACACCTTC. Translated: CASRRTGGEGYTF.

The V and J genes are TRBV5-4 and TRBJ1-4, with D possibly matching TRBD1 (5 bases). Germline V CDR1 and CDR2: SGHNT, YYREEE (reference sequence). This CDR3 spans 15 amino acids. Trimming took 0 bases from V and 3 from J, leaving 9 bases between them. The CDR3 is CASSLEGLANEKLFF. In DNA form, the CDR3 reads TGTGCCAGCAGCTTGGAGGGGCTGGCTAATGAAAAACTGTTTTTT.

This chain connects TRBV4-2 to TRBJ2-2; 13 bases match TRBD2. The CDR3 contains 19 residues. The germline CDR1 and CDR2 sequences are LGHNA and YNFKEQ. The V and J ends lost 4 bases and 2 bases, in that order; junction bases with no gene match: 10. The CDR3 bases are TGTGCCAGCAGCCGCCGGGCGGGACTAGCGGGGCCTAACACCGGGGAGCTGTTTTTT. This encodes CASSRRAGLAGPNTGELFF.

By its share, this clone is medium-sized. This sequence joins TRBV2 and TRBJ2-5; D remains unclear. Germline CDR1 SNHLY, CDR2 FYNNEI. Trimming pared 7 bases from V and 2 bases from J, leaving 5 bases between. This CDR3 spans 11 amino acids. CDR3 sequence (DNA): TGTGCCAGCAAGAGGCAAGAGACCCAGTACTTC. Amino acids: CASKRQETQYF.

This clone has a single count. This chain connects TRBV5-4 to TRBJ2-1; 14 nucleotides line up with TRBD2. The CDR3 loop spans 19 amino acids. Germline values: CDR1 SGHNT, CDR2 YYREEE (reference sequence). Trimming removed 4 bases from V and 12 bases from J; junction bases left unmatched: 21. CDR3 nucleotide sequence: TGTGCCAGCAGCCCTACCCGACTAGCGGGAGGGCCGGTCCCCGAGCCGCAGTTCTTC. Protein product: CASSPTRLAGGPVPEPQFF.

This clone appeared a few times. V and J are TRBV5-5 and TRBJ1-1; TRBD1 aligns across 7 bases. Germline CDR1 reads SGHKS; CDR2 reads YYEKEE (reference sequence). J was trimmed by 5 bases and V by 5 bases; bases with no gene match: 6. The CDR3 contains 13 residues. CDR3 sequence reads: CASRPQGRTEAFF. CDR3 sequence (DNA): TGTGCCAGCAGACCACAGGGGAGGACTGAAGCTTTCTTT.

V gene TRBV30 combines with J gene TRBJ2-5, with TRBD2 matching 15 bases. The germline V gene encodes CDR1 GTSNPN and CDR2 SVGIG (reference sequence). Germline trimming cut 1 base from V and 7 bases from J; bases unmatched to any gene: 4. This CDR3 has 15 amino acids. The DNA of the CDR3 is TGTGCCTGGAGTGAGGGACTAGCGGGAGGAGTGACCCAGTACTTC. It is translated as CAWSEGLAGGVTQYF. The complete variable domain, with remaining parts taken from reference TRBV30 and TRBJ2-5, reads SQTIHQWPATLVQPVGSPLSLECTVEGTSNPNLYWYRQAAGRGLQLLFYSVGIGQISSEVPQNLSASRPQDRQFILSSKKLLLSDSGFYLCAWSEGLAGGVTQYFGPGTRLLVL.

This clone was observed once. The chain joins TRBV9 to TRBJ2-7, with TRBD2 matching over 7 bases. In germline, CDR1 is SGDLS, CDR2 YYNGEE. The CDR3 length is 15 residues. V was clipped by 4 bases and J by 3 bases; unmatched bases: 10. The CDR3 loop is CASSPAGVSNYEQYF. CDR3 sequence (DNA): TGTGCCAGCAGCCCCGCGGGGGTATCCAACTACGAGCAGTACTTC.

This clone has a single count. This chain links TRBV28 with TRBJ2-1; 15 bases map to TRBD2. The CDR3 contains 18 residues. Unmatched junction bases numbered 6, after V lost 3 bases and J lost 3 bases. Germline V gene lookup returns CDR1 MDHEN and CDR2 SYDVKM. This chain's CDR3 is CASSFTGTSGRFYNEQFF. CDR3 nucleotides: TGTGCCAGCAGTTTCACCGGGACTAGCGGGAGGTTCTACAATGAGCAGTTCTTC.

This chain connects TRBV7-3 to TRBJ2-3, with D unresolved. The germline CDR1 and CDR2 sequences are SGHTA and FQGTGA. CDR3 size: 15 residues. The V and J ends lost 5 bases and 4 bases respectively, with 16 bases between them. CDR3 residues: CASSLDPTPADTQYF. The DNA of the CDR3 is TGTGCCAGCAGCCTAGACCCTACCCCGGCAGATACGCAGTATTTT.

This clone was recorded only once. The chain carries TRBV15 and TRBJ2-5, with a weak D call TRBD2 (5 bases). The CDR3 sequence is 15 residues long. V gave up 1 base and J gave up 1 base, with 10 bases separating them. In germline, CDR1 is LNHNV, CDR2 YYDKDF (reference sequence). The CDR3 DNA is TGTGCCACCAGCAGAGGGGCTAGCATCCAAGAGACCCAGTACTTC. Protein: CATSRGASIQETQYF.

This rearrangement joins TRBV4-1 to TRBJ1-5; D gene unclear. Germline CDR1 reads MGHRA; CDR2 reads YSYEKL. Trimming removed 0 bases from V and 0 bases from J, with 9 bases in between. The CDR3 loop spans 16 amino acids. CDR3 loop: CASSQEWGASNQPQHF. In DNA, the CDR3 is TGCGCCAGCAGCCAAGAATGGGGAGCTAGCAATCAGCCCCAGCATTTT.

The chain combines TRBV10-3 with TRBJ1-2, with a possible D match to TRBD1 (6 bases). The length of the CDR3 is 13 residues. V lost 4 bases, J lost 5 bases, and 11 bases lay in between. Looked up from germline, CDR1 is ENHRY and CDR2 is SYGVKD. The CDR3 here is CAISGTGIYGYTF. In nucleotides, the CDR3 is TGTGCCATCAGTGGAACAGGGATTTATGGCTACACCTTC.